Listed below are T cell receptor beta chains from one sample, sequenced in a study of blood T cell repertoires in COVID-19. Sequenced by immunoSEQ multiplex PCR; TCRdb stores in-frame clones only, minus some. Of under 150,000 clones listed, approximately 80% are singletons. Sequencing was performed on peripheral blood. The receptors originated from a human donor with acute or convalescent COVID-19. The donor label of this sample is uncertain. The CDR3 runs from the conserved cysteine through the conserved F or W. A D gene is named only where the DNA matches it firmly. Some rows have no size entry. The others give once, few or many, or a class for an expanded clone.

clone_size	v_call	j_call	d_call	cdr3_nt	cdr3_aa
many	TRBV7-9	TRBJ2-7	.	TGTGCCAGCAGCTCAGACAGATCCTACGAGCAGTACTTC	CASSSDRSYEQYF
once	TRBV16	TRBJ1-3	.	TGTGCCAGCAGTCCGCACCTGAGGGCCCCAGGGGACGGAAACACCATATATTTT	CASSPHLRAPGDGNTIYF
.	TRBV20-1	TRBJ2-5	.	TGCAGTGCTAGCACTGGGGACATAACGGACTTC	CSASTGDITDF
.	TRBV7-2	TRBJ1-5	.	TGTGCCAGCAGCTTACTAGGGGTCAATCAGCCCCAGCATTTT	CASSLLGVNQPQHF
.	TRBV19	TRBJ1-1	TRBD1	TGTGCCAGTAGTACATGGACAGGACGGAACACTGAAGCTTTCTTT	CASSTWTGRNTEAFF
.	TRBV19	TRBJ1-6	TRBD1	TGTGCCAGTAGTCCACAGGGGGGGAATTCACCCCTCCACTTT	CASSPQGGNSPLHF
.	TRBV27	TRBJ1-6	.	TGTGCCAGCAGTTTCGAGGGACTCCAAAATTCACCCCTCCACTTT	CASSFEGLQNSPLHF
.	TRBV6-5	TRBJ1-1	TRBD1	TGTGCCAGCAGCGGACAGGGTGGAAGCACTGAAGCTTTCTTT	CASSGQGGSTEAFF
.	TRBV14	TRBJ2-2	.	TGTGCCAGCAGCCAAGTAGAGGGTGGGGAGCTGTTTTTT	CASSQVEGGELFF
.	TRBV20-1	TRBJ1-4	.	TGCAGTGCCGCCCCTCCGGGAAAACTGTTTTTT	CSAAPPGKLFF
once	TRBV18	TRBJ1-1	.	TGTGCCAGCTCACCGACAGAAAACACTGAAGCTTTCTTT	CASSPTENTEAFF
.	TRBV6-5	TRBJ1-5	.	TGTGCCAGCAGTTACGACAGGACCCAGCCCCAGCATTTT	CASSYDRTQPQHF
.	TRBV5-1	TRBJ1-3	TRBD1	TGCGCCAGCAGCTCGGGGGACAGGTCAACAGCGACCATATATTTT	CASSSGDRSTATIYF
few	TRBV28	TRBJ1-1	.	TGTGCCAGCAGTTCCCTGATAGTGGTTGAAGCTTTCTTT	CASSSLIVVEAFF
.	TRBV20-1	TRBJ2-1	.	TGCAGTGCTACCCTCAATGAGCAGTTCTTC	CSATLNEQFF
few	TRBV3-1/TRBV3-2	TRBJ2-1	TRBD2	TGTGCCAGCAGCCAAGTCAGCGGGGGGGCCTATGAGCAGTTCTTC	CASSQVSGGAYEQFF
.	TRBV2	TRBJ1-6	TRBD1	TGTGCCAGCAAAGGGACAGGGGGCGATTCACCCCTCCACTTT	CASKGTGGDSPLHF
.	TRBV30	TRBJ1-1	.	TGTGCCTGGAGTTTTGGGACTCTTAAGGCGAATGAAGCTTTCTTT	CAWSFGTLKANEAFF
.	TRBV6-1	TRBJ2-5	.	TGTGCCAGCAGTGAAGGAATAGGGGAAGAGACCCAGTACTTC	CASSEGIGEETQYF
.	TRBV7-9	TRBJ1-5	.	TGTGCCAGCAGCCCAGGCAGCCGCGGGGGTAGTCAGCCCCAGCATTTT	CASSPGSRGGSQPQHF
.	TRBV10-3	TRBJ1-1	.	TGTGCCATCAGTGAGTCGACAACAGAAACAGCTTTCTTT	CAISESTTETAFF
.	TRBV6-5	TRBJ1-2	.	TGTGCCAGCAGTTATAAAATCAACTATGGCTACACCTTC	CASSYKINYGYTF
.	TRBV7-6	TRBJ1-3	.	TGTGCCAGCAGCTCCATTCCGGTCTCTGGAAACACCATATATTTT	CASSSIPVSGNTIYF
.	TRBV7-2	TRBJ2-1	.	TGTGCCAGCAGCTTATGGGGGGGGGCCGTAAATGAGCAGTTCTTC	CASSLWGGAVNEQFF
.	TRBV11-3	TRBJ2-1	.	TGTGCCAGCAGCTTTGGGGGGGCGAAAGAGCAGTTCTTC	CASSFGGAKEQFF
.	TRBV3-1/TRBV3-2	TRBJ1-6	.	TGTGCCAGCAGCCAAGGACATGCGGGGACACCCCTCCACTTT	CASSQGHAGTPLHF
.	TRBV5-1	TRBJ1-1	TRBD1	TGCGCCAGCAGCCCCGGACAGGGGAACACTGAAGCTTTCTTT	CASSPGQGNTEAFF
few	TRBV29-1	TRBJ2-4	TRBD1	TGCAGCGTTGAAGAAACGGAGGACAGGGGATTGTTGGGCATTCAGTACTTC	CSVEETEDRGLLGIQYF
.	TRBV5-6	TRBJ1-2	TRBD1	TGTGCCAGCAGCTTGTACGGGACAGGGCCTGCTAACTATGGCTACACCTTC	CASSLYGTGPANYGYTF
.	TRBV10-3	TRBJ2-1	.	TGTGCCATCAGTGCCTTGAGGGTATTGGACAATGAGCAGTTCTTC	CAISALRVLDNEQFF
.	TRBV5-1	TRBJ1-2	.	TGCGCCAGCAGCTTGGATCTCCTAAGCTATGGCTACACCTTC	CASSLDLLSYGYTF
few	TRBV5-5	TRBJ1-4	TRBD1	TGTGCCAGCAGCTCGACAGGGCAACTTGGGGAAAAACTGTTTTTT	CASSSTGQLGEKLFF
.	TRBV7-9	TRBJ2-3	TRBD2	TGTGCCAGCAGCCCGGGACTAGCGGGGGGGCCCCTCACAGATACGCAGTATTTT	CASSPGLAGGPLTDTQYF